This T cell receptor (beta chain) was obtained from a study of memory CD4+ T cells and cytomegalovirus serostatus. Overall study: Healthy Belgian adult donors included about nine CMV-positive and 24 CMV-negative people. Study-level findings and limits: CMV serostatus prediction reached median AUC roughly 0.95, or 0.91 with US-trained model.

As processed by the authors: After removing out-of-frame reads, millions of distinct TCRbeta sequences remained. Method: immunoSEQ multiplex PCR; TCRdb's copy keeps in-frame clones and lacks some. V and J calls and clone size come straight from that table; D and trimming were deduced from the DNA. The table records over 60,000 clones, about 74% of them present only once. With respect to this clone: Its antigen is as yet unknown.

Germline V gene sequence: CDR1 SGHRS, CDR2 YFSETQ. The junction had 8 bases not matched to a gene; V was cut back by 4 bases and J by 3 bases. CDR3 length: 17 residues. Single viable CD3+CD4+CD8-CD45RO+ cells were sorted as the memory CD4+ T cells. This receptor was taken from an adult in good health and CMV-seronegative. Sample: memory CD4+ T cells from blood. The chain carries TRBV5-1 and TRBJ2-2; 11 bases fit TRBD2. The CDR3 sequence is CASSAGRGLADTGELFF. In nucleotides, the CDR3 is TGCGCCAGCAGCGCCGGCCGGGGACTAGCGGACACCGGGGAGCTGTTTTTT.